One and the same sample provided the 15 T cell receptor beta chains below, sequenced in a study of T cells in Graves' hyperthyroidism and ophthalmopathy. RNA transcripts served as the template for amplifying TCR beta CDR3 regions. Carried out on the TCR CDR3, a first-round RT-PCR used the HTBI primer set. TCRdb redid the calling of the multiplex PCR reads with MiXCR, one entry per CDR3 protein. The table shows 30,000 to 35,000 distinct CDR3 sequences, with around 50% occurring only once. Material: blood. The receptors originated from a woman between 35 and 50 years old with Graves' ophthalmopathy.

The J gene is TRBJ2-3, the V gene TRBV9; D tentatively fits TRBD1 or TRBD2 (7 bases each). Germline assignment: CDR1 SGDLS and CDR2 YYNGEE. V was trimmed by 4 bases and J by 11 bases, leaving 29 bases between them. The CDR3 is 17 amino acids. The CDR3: CASSPYSQGGDYNEQYF. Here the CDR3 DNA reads TGTGCCAGCAGCCCATATTCGCAGGGGGGGGACTACAATGAGCAGTATTTT.

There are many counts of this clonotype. The CDR3: CATSDRLRQYF. In DNA form, the CDR3 reads TGTGCCACCAGTGATCGACTCAGGCAGTACTTC. The gene calls are TRBV24-1 and TRBJ2-7; D is undetermined. Germline CDR1 KGHDR, CDR2 SFDVKD. The CDR3 is made up of 11 amino acids. V was trimmed by 3 bases and J by 9 bases, leaving 8 bases between them.

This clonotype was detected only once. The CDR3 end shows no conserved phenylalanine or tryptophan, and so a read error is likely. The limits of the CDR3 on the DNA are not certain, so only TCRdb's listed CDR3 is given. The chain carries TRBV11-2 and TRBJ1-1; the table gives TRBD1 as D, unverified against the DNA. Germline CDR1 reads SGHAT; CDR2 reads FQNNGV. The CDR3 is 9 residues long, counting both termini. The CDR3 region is CASSLGGQG.

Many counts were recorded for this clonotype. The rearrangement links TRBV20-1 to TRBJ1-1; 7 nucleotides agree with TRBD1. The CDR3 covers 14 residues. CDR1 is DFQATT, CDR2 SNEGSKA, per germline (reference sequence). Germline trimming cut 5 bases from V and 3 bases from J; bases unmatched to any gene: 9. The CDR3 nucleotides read TGCAGTGCTCATATGACAGGGAGAGACACTGAAGCTTTCTTT. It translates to CSAHMTGRDTEAFF.

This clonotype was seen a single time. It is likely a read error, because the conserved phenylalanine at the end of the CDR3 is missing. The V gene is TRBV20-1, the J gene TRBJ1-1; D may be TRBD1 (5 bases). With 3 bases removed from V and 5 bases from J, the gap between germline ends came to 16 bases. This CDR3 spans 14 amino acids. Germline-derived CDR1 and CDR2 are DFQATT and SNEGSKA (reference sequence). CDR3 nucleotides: TGCAGTGCTAGTACCCTAGCGGGGCGGACTGAAGCTTTCTGT. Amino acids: CSASTLAGRTEAFC.

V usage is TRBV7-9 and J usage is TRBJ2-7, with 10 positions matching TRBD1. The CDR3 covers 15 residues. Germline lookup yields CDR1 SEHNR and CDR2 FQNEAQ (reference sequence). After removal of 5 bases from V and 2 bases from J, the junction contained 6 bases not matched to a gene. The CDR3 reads CASSDPGTGAYEQYF. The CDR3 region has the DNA TGTGCCAGCAGCGACCCTGGGACAGGGGCCTACGAGCAGTACTTC. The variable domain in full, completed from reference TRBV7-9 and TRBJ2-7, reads DTGVSQNPRHKITKRGQNVTFRCDPISEHNRLYWYRQTLGQGPEFLTYFQNEAQLEKSRLLSDRFSAERPKGSFSTLEIQRTEQGDSAMYLCASSDPGTGAYEQYFGPGTRLTVT.

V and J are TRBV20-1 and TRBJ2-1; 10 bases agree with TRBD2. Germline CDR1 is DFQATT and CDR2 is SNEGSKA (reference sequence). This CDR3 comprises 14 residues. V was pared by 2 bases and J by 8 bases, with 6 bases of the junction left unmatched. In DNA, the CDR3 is TGCAGTGCTAGACACACTAGCGGGATACATGAGCAGTTCTTC. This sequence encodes CSARHTSGIHEQFF.

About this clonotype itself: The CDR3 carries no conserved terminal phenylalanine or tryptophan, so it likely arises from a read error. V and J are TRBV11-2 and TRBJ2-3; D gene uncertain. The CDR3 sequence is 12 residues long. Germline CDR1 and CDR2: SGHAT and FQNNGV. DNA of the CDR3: TGTGCCAGCAGCTTAGATCCAGATACACAGTATCTT. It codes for CASSLDPDTQYL.

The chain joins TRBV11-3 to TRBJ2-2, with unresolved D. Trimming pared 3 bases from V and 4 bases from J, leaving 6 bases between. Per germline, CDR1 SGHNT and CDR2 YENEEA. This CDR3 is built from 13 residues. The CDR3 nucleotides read TGTGCCAGCAGCTTTGTGGGCACCGGGGAGCTGTTTTTT. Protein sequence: CASSFVGTGELFF.

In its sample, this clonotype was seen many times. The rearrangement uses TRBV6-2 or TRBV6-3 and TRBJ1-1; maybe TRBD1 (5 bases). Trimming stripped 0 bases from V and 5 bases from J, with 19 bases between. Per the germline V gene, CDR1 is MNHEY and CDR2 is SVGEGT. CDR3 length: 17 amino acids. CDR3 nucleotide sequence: TGTGCCAGCAGTTACTCCCGCTCAGGGCCCCATTATACTGAAGCTTTCTTT. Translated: CASSYSRSGPHYTEAFF.

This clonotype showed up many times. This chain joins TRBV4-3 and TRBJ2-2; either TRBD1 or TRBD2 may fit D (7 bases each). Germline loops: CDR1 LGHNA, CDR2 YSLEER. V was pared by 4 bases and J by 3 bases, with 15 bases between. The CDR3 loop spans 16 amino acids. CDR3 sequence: CASSRLAGGDTGELFF. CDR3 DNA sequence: TGCGCCAGCAGCCGACTAGCAGGGGGGGACACCGGGGAGCTGTTTTTT.

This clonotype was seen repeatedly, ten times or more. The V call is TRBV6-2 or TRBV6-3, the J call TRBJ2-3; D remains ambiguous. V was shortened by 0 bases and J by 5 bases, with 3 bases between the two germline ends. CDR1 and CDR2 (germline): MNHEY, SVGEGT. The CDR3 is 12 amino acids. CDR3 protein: CASSYSKDTQYF. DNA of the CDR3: TGTGCCAGCAGTTACTCGAAAGATACGCAGTATTTT.

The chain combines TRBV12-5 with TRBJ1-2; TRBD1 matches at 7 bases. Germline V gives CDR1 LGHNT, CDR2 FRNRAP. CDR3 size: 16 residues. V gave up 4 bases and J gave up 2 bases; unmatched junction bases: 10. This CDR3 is CASGSPKGQRNYGYTF. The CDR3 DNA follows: TGTGCTAGTGGTTCCCCTAAGGGACAGAGAAACTATGGCTACACCTTC.

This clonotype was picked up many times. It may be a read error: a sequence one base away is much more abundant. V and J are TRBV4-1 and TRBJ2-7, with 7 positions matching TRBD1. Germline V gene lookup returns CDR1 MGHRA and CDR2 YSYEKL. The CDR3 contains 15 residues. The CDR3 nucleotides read TGCGCCAGCAGCCAAGATCGTGGACAGGCCTACGAGCAGCACTTC. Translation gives CASSQDRGQAYEQHF.

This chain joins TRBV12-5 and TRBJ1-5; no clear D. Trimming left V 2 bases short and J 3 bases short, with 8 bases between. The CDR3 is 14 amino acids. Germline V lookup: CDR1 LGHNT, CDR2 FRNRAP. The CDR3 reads CASGLPRVNQPQHF. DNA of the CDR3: TGTGCTAGTGGTTTGCCACGGGTCAATCAGCCCCAGCATTTT. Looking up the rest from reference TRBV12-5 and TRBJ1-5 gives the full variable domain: DARVTQTPRHKVTEMGQEVTMRCQPILGHNTVFWYRQTMMQGLELLAYFRNRAPLDDSGMPKDRFSAEMPDATLATLKIQPSEPRDSAVYFCASGLPRVNQPQHFGDGTRLSIL.